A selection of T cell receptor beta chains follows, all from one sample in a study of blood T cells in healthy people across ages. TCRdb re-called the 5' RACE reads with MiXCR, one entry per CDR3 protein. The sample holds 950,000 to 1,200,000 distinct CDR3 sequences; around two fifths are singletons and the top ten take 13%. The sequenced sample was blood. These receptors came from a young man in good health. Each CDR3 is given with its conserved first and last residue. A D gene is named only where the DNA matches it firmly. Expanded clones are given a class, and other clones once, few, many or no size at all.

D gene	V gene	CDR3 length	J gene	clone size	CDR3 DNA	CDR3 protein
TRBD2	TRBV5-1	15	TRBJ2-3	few	TGCGCCAGCAGCTTGCGCGGGGGATTTGGAGATACGCAGTATTTT	CASSLRGGFGDTQYF
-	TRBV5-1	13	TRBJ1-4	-	TGCGCCAGCTGGGGGCAGGATGTTGAAAAACTGTTTTTT	CASWGQDVEKLFF
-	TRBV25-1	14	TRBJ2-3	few	TGTGCCACCTCGAGGAGGGGAAGCACAGATACGCAGTATTTT	CATSRRGSTDTQYF
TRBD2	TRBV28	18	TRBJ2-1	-	TGTGCCAGCAGTCCTCCAACTCGGACTAGCGGGGGCGTGAATGAGCAGTTCTTC	CASSPPTRTSGGVNEQFF
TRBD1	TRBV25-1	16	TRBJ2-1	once	TGTGCCAGCAGTGCGGACAGGACCCTCTCCTACAATGAGCAGTTCTTC	CASSADRTLSYNEQFF
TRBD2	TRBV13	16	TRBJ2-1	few	TGTGCCAGCAGCTCCTTACCGGCTAGCGGGGGAAATGAGCAGTTCTTC	CASSSLPASGGNEQFF
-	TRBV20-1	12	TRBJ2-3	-	TGCAGTGCTAGAGATCCAGCAGATACGCAGTATTTT	CSARDPADTQYF
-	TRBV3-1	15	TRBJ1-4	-	TGTGCCAGCAGCCCCGGACTCCCGTGGAATGAAAAACTGTTTTTT	CASSPGLPWNEKLFF
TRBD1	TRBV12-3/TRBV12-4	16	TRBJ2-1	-	TGTGCCAGCAGTTTATCGGGGGACAGGGTACCAAATGAGCAGTTCTTC	CASSLSGDRVPNEQFF
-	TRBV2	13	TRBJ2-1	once	TGTGCCACCTCCGGGACCATATACAATGAGCAGTTCTTC	CATSGTIYNEQFF
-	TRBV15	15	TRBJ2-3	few	TGTGCCACCAGCAGAGTCCTGGATGCCCCCGATACGCAGTATTTT	CATSRVLDAPDTQYF
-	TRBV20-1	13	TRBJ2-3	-	TGCAGTGCTAGAGGACCCTTGGCAGATACGCAGTATTTT	CSARGPLADTQYF
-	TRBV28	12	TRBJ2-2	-	TGTGCCAGCAGCCAGGCAAACGGGGAGCTGTTTTTT	CASSQANGELFF
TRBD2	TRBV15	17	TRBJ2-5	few	TGTGCCACCAGCAAACTTAAGACTAGCGGGGGACAAGAGACCCAGTACTTC	CATSKLKTSGGQETQYF
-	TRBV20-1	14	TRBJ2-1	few	TGCAGTGCTAGATCTAGGGGGGTTTGGTATGAGCAGTTCTTC	CSARSRGVWYEQFF
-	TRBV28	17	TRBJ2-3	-	TGTGCCAGCAGTTGGGGGGTAGGACGGGGGCGCACAGATACGCAGTATTTT	CASSWGVGRGRTDTQYF
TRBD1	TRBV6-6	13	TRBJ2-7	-	TGTGCCACCCCGGGACAGGGTTCGGAGGAGCAGTACTTC	CATPGQGSEEQYF
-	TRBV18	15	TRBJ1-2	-	TGTGCCAGCTCACCATCGCAGGATGCTAACTATGGCTACACCTTC	CASSPSQDANYGYTF
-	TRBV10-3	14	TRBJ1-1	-	TGTGCCATCAGGACCGGACAGTCGAACACTGAAGCTTTCTTT	CAIRTGQSNTEAFF
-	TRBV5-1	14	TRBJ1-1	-	TGCGCCAGCAGCCCTATATCCCTGAACACTGAAGCTTTCTTT	CASSPISLNTEAFF
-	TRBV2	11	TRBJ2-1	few	TGTGCCAGCAGCCAGAAAAATGAGCAGTTCTTC	CASSQKNEQFF
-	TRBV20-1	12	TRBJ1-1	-	TGCAAATGGCGGCAGGGAGGGACTGAAGCTTTCTTT	CKWRQGGTEAFF
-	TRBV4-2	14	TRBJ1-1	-	TGTGCCAGCAGCCAAGGACAGTCGAGCACTGAAGCTTTCTTT	CASSQGQSSTEAFF
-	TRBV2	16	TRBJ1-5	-	TGTGCCAGCAGCAAAAGGGAGGAGTTAAGCAATCAGCCCCAGCATTTT	CASSKREELSNQPQHF
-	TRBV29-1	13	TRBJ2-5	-	TGCAGCGTTGGTCGGAGATTGTCTGAGACCCAGTACTTC	CSVGRRLSETQYF
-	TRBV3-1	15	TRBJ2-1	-	TGTGCCAGCAGCCTCAAGGTTCCCGAATACAATGAGCAGTTCTTC	CASSLKVPEYNEQFF
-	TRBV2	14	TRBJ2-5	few	TGTGCCAGCAGTGCGCAGTCCTCGGGGGAGACCCAGTACTTC	CASSAQSSGETQYF